What follows are 4 T cell receptor beta chains derived from one specimen sequenced in a study of blood T cell repertoires in COVID-19. Method: immunoSEQ multiplex PCR; TCRdb's copy keeps in-frame clones and lacks some. Here the sample spans about 120,000 clones, roughly 85% being singletons. The sequenced material came from peripheral blood. These receptors came from a man aged 35 to 55 with acute or convalescent COVID-19.

This clone was counted a single time. This chain uses TRBV18 with TRBJ2-2, with 7 bases matching TRBD1. Per germline, CDR1 KGHSH and CDR2 LQKENI. This CDR3 contains 16 residues. The V and J ends lost 1 base and 0 bases, in that order; junction bases with no gene match: 2. The CDR3 bases are TGTGCCAGCTCACCACGGACAGGAGCGAACACCGGGGAGCTGTTTTTT. Translating gives CASSPRTGANTGELFF.

The rearrangement links TRBV29-1 to TRBJ1-4; D gene unclear. V lost 0 bases, J lost 8 bases, and 10 bases lay in between. CDR1 is SQVTM and CDR2 is ANQGSEA in the germline V gene. The CDR3 is made up of 13 amino acids. CDR3 DNA: TGCAGCGTTGAAGATCCGTCGGGAGAAAAACTGTTTTTT. Its protein product is CSVEDPSGEKLFF.

The gene calls are TRBV5-3 and TRBJ1-1; no reliable D call. TRBV5-3 is sorted into the ORF group, with uncertain function. Trimming shortened V by 1 base and J by 1 base, and 14 bases separated the two germline ends. There are 16 residues in the CDR3. The CDR3 loop reads CARSLNNVFGNTEAFF. In nucleotides, the CDR3 is TGTGCCAGAAGCTTGAATAACGTCTTCGGGAACACTGAAGCTTTCTTT.

This clone was detected once. The chain employs TRBV30 and TRBJ1-5; no firm D call. Trimming removed 0 bases from V and 4 bases from J, with 10 bases in between. Germline V lookup: CDR1 GTSNPN, CDR2 SVGIG (reference sequence). The CDR3 spans 14 residues. The CDR3 sequence is CAWSVGVVNQPQHF. CDR3 nucleotide sequence: TGTGCCTGGAGTGTGGGCGTAGTGAATCAGCCCCAGCATTTT.